These T cell receptor beta chains were read from a single sample in a study of untreated major depressive disorder. Assay: immunoSEQ multiplex PCR; the TCRdb copy retains only in-frame clones and omits some. The table includes fewer than 30,000 clones, about 91% detected once. Sequencing was performed on CD4+ T cells from PBMCs. These receptors were obtained from a woman aged 25 to 39 with major depressive disorder. The CDR3 runs from the conserved cysteine through the conserved F or W. A D gene is named only where the DNA matches it firmly. Only some rows state a clone size, as once, few, many or a class for expanded clones.

>TRBJ2-5|few|TRBV29-1|-
CSVAIGQAQYF
TGCAGCGTTGCTATAGGCCAGGCCCAGTACTTC
>TRBJ2-2|-|TRBV19|TRBD2
CASNLASGRAGELFF
TGTGCCAGTAATTTGGCTAGCGGGAGGGCCGGGGAGCTGTTTTTT
>TRBJ2-7|-|TRBV6-6|-
CASSYSRNRDEQYF
TGTGCCAGCAGTTACTCCCGTAATAGAGACGAGCAGTACTTC
>TRBJ1-4|-|TRBV7-9|-
CASSVGLGEKLFF
TGTGCCAGCTCGGTGGGGTTGGGTGAAAAACTGTTTTTT
>TRBJ1-1|-|TRBV6-6|-
CASSPPGLEAFF
TGTGCCAGCAGCCCACCTGGTTTAGAAGCTTTCTTT
>TRBJ2-7|-|TRBV29-1|-
CSVGARGEQYF
TGCAGCGTTGGGGCCAGGGGAGAGCAGTACTTC
>TRBJ2-7|-|TRBV7-2|-
CASSLTPYEQYF
TGTGCCAGCAGCTTAACCCCCTACGAGCAGTACTTC
>TRBJ2-7|-|TRBV5-6|-
CASSLDGGEQYF
TGTGCCAGCAGCTTGGATGGGGGAGAGCAGTACTTC
>TRBJ1-4|-|TRBV4-3|-
CASSQEGLPNEKLFF
TGCGCCAGCAGCCAAGAGGGGCTTCCAAATGAAAAACTGTTTTTT
>TRBJ2-7|-|TRBV18|-
CASSRGLEGEQYF
TGTGCCAGCTCACGAGGACTGGAGGGCGAGCAGTACTTC
>TRBJ1-1|-|TRBV6-6|-
CASSSSGTQGEAFF
TGTGCCAGCAGTTCATCGGGGACTCAGGGGGAAGCTTTCTTT
>TRBJ1-1|once|TRBV27|-
CASSYSGLPNTEAFF
TGTGCCAGCAGTTACAGCGGGCTACCGAACACTGAAGCTTTCTTT
>TRBJ1-1|-|TRBV15|TRBD1
CATRRGQGLDTEAFF
TGTGCCACCAGGAGGGGGCAGGGGTTGGACACTGAAGCTTTCTTT
>TRBJ2-1|-|TRBV7-2|TRBD1
CASSYYRGNEQFF
TGTGCCAGCAGTTATTACAGGGGTAATGAGCAGTTCTTC
>TRBJ1-6|-|TRBV7-6|TRBD1
CASSRDSSSYNSPLHF
TGTGCCAGCAGCCGGGACAGCAGCTCCTATAATTCACCCCTCCACTTT
>TRBJ2-7|-|TRBV2|-
CASSGRVLQSEQYF
TGTGCCAGCAGTGGCCGGGTTCTCCAATCTGAGCAGTACTTC
>TRBJ2-7|-|TRBV7-9|-
CASSGRSYEQYF
TGTGCCAGCAGCGGACGGAGTTACGAGCAGTACTTC
>TRBJ2-1|-|TRBV5-1|-
CASSLGLNNEQFF
TGCGCCAGCAGCTTGGGCCTTAACAATGAGCAGTTCTTC
>TRBJ2-5|-|TRBV12-5|-
CASVGAGETQYF
TGTGCTAGTGTCGGGGCGGGAGAGACCCAGTACTTC
>TRBJ2-5|-|TRBV18|-
CASSPPAETQYF
TGTGCCAGCTCACCACCCGCGGAGACCCAGTACTTC
>TRBJ2-3|-|TRBV4-2|-
CASSQGRGYPSTDTQYF
TGTGCCAGCAGCCAAGGGCGAGGGTACCCTAGCACAGATACGCAGTATTTT
>TRBJ2-7|once|TRBV29-1|-
CSVEVQNSYEQYF
TGCAGCGTTGAAGTTCAGAACTCCTACGAGCAGTACTTC
>TRBJ2-1|-|TRBV18|-
CASSPRGGSYNEQFF
TGTGCCAGCTCACCTAGGGGGGGTTCCTACAATGAGCAGTTCTTC
>TRBJ1-3|-|TRBV2|-
CASRRESSGNTIYF
TGTGCCAGCAGGAGAGAGAGCTCTGGAAACACCATATATTTT
>TRBJ1-1|-|TRBV4-2|-
CASSQDRDAASTFF
TGTGCCAGCAGCCAAGACCGGGACGCAGCATCCACTTTCTTT
>TRBJ2-2|-|TRBV7-3|-
CASSPQQGNTGELFF
TGTGCCAGCAGCCCACAACAGGGAAACACCGGGGAGCTGTTTTTT
>TRBJ1-2|-|TRBV28|-
CASSNSMGGYTF
TGTGCCAGCAGTAACAGCATGGGAGGCTACACCTTC
>TRBJ1-3|once|TRBV9|TRBD1
CASSPTGTGGNTIYF
TGTGCCAGCAGCCCCACCGGGACAGGGGGAAACACCATATATTTT
>TRBJ2-5|-|TRBV18|-
CASSPPAETQYF
TGTGCCAGCTCACCACCGGCCGAGACCCAGTACTTC
>TRBJ2-7|-|TRBV4-2|-
CASSEHPSSYEQYF
TGTGCCAGCAGCGAACACCCAAGCTCCTACGAGCAGTACTTC
>TRBJ1-1|-|TRBV29-1|TRBD1
CSVMAGGNAEAFF
TGCAGCGTGATGGCAGGGGGCAACGCTGAAGCTTTCTTT
>TRBJ2-3|-|TRBV4-1|TRBD1
CASSQTGGTDTQYF
TGCGCCAGCAGCCAGACAGGGGGCACAGATACGCAGTATTTT
>TRBJ2-7|once|TRBV7-2|-
CASSPAGTSHYEQYF
TGTGCCAGCAGCCCTGCTGGGACTTCCCATTACGAGCAGTACTTC
>TRBJ2-3|-|TRBV6-1|-
CASNIGGTQYF
TGTGCCAGCAACATCGGGGGTACGCAGTATTTT
>TRBJ1-1|-|TRBV18|-
CASSARENTEAFF
TGTGCCAGCTCAGCGAGGGAAAACACTGAAGCTTTCTTT
>TRBJ2-7|-|TRBV27|-
CASSSILQGRGYEQYF
TGTGCCAGCAGTTCTATTTTACAGGGTAGGGGGTACGAGCAGTACTTC
>TRBJ2-7|-|TRBV20-1|-
CSARDQHEQYF
TGCAGTGCTAGAGATCAACACGAGCAGTACTTC
>TRBJ2-6|once|TRBV6-6|-
CASRGAQTGANVLTF
TGTGCCAGCAGGGGGGCCCAAACAGGGGCCAACGTCCTGACTTTC
>TRBJ1-5|-|TRBV7-9|-
CASSFGPNQPQHF
TGTGCCAGCAGTTTTGGACCAAATCAGCCCCAGCATTTT
>TRBJ1-4|once|TRBV27|-
CASSLQGINEKLFF
TGTGCCAGCAGTTTACAGGGTATTAATGAAAAACTGTTTTTT
>TRBJ2-7|-|TRBV28|TRBD2
CASSLVLAGGQYF
TGTGCCAGCAGTTTAGTTCTAGCGGGCGGGCAGTACTTC
>TRBJ2-1|once|TRBV28|-
CASSLTGTTVRNEQFF
TGTGCCAGCAGTCTCACCGGGACAACTGTTAGGAATGAGCAGTTCTTC